This TCR beta chain was sequenced during a study of CXCR3-negative and CXCR3-positive naive CD8 T cells (dated by TCRdb to the late 2010s). With respect to the entire study: In total, 120 million to 150 million TRB reads were obtained, which works out to roughly 1.5 +/- 0.3 million reads per library. The TRBV-TRBJ cluster analysis covered naive subsets from 5 donors and memory cells from 3 donors. Data from ten or so donors, pooled across two independent experiments, went into the diversity and physicochemical repertoire analyses.

Overall results and qualifications from the work: Naive CXCR3-negative and CXCR3-positive cells from the same donor showed similar TRBV-TRBJ usage, whereas memory cells showed distinct patterns. Both naive subsets had comparably high repertoire diversity, while memory CD8+ T cells had much lower repertoire diversity. CXCR3 expression partially decreased after cryopreservation, so most assays used freshly isolated PBMCs. Compared with CXCR3-negative naive cells, CXCR3-positive naive cells had TRB CDR3s with higher hydrophobicity (lower Kidera factor 4), lower energy, and higher strength and volume indices. Because surface CD5, which is linked to self-reactivity in mice, was comparable between the naive subsets, TCR interaction strength was also inferred from TRB CDR3 physicochemical properties.

Each CD8+ T cell subset was flow-sorted in triplicate, and some 310,000 cells per subset were placed directly into RLT lysis buffer. Naive CD8+ T cells were defined stringently as CD45RO-CCR7+CD27+CD95- to exclude memory contaminants. Standard density gradient centrifugation was used to isolate peripheral blood mononuclear cells from buffy coats. Naive CXCR3-negative and CXCR3-positive CD8+ T cells were flow-sorted using a FACSAria III. Total RNA was extracted from sorted cells using an RNeasy Mini Kit. The run used a NextSeq 550. The Human TCR Profiling Kit (MiLaboratory) was used to make UMI-labeled 5' RACE TRB cDNA libraries. The full amount of extracted RNA was used for cDNA synthesis, and the full amount of resulting cDNA was used for PCR amplification. Libraries were prepared in parallel with an identical number of PCR cycles. In the source study's methods: About 49,000 +/- 11,000 unique UMI-labeled TRB cDNA molecules per library were extracted with MIGEC and MiXCR, with at least two reads per UMI required. An average of 40,000 +/- 10,000 functional in-frame TRB CDR3 nucleotide clonotypes without stop codons was found per library. After downsampling to 5000 UMI-labeled TRB molecules per sample, diversity metrics such as normalized Shannon-Wiener and Chao1 were calculated in VDJtools. VDJtools was used to calculate clonotype-size-weighted physicochemical properties of the central five CDR3 residues, namely interaction energy, strength, volume and Kidera factor 4. TCRdb reprocessed the reads, reporting each CDR3 protein sequence once and no DNA. TCRdb, not the original authors, processed these V and J calls. The table for this sample shows over 20,000 distinct CDR3 sequences. Clones ranked in the top ten supply around 4% of the sample.

From cysteine to phenylalanine, the CDR3 is 16 amino acids long. The DNA sequence is not available. The CDR1 and CDR2 encoded by the germline V gene are MDHEN and SYDVKM. Turning to this clonotype: What this receptor recognizes is not known.

The sequenced sample was naive CXCR3- CD8+ T cells from blood. What this sample's cell subset or site label stands for: CD45RO-CCR7+CD27+CD95- naive CD8+ T cells lacking CXCR3 (TNR3-). The sequence joins TRBV28 to TRBJ2-7; TCRdb's assignment of TRBD2 cannot be checked, as there is no DNA. The TCR comes from a human donor in good health. Some clones in this sample may be carry-over from other donors' samples. The CDR3 loop reads CASSPTLGSRTYEQYF.